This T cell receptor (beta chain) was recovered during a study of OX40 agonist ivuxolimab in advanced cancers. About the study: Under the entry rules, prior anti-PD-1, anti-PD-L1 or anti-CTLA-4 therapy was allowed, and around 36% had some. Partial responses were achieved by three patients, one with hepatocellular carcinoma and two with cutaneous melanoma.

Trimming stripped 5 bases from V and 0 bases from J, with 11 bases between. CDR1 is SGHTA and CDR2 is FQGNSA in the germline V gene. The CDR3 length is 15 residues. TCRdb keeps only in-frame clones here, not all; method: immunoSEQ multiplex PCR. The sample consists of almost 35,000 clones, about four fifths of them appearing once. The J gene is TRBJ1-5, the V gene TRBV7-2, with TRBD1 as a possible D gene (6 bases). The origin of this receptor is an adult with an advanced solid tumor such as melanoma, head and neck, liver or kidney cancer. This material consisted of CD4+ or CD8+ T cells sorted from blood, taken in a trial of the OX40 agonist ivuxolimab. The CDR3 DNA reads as TGTGCCAGCAGCGTGGGACATTATAGCAATCAGCCCCAGCATTTT. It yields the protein CASSVGHYSNQPQHF.